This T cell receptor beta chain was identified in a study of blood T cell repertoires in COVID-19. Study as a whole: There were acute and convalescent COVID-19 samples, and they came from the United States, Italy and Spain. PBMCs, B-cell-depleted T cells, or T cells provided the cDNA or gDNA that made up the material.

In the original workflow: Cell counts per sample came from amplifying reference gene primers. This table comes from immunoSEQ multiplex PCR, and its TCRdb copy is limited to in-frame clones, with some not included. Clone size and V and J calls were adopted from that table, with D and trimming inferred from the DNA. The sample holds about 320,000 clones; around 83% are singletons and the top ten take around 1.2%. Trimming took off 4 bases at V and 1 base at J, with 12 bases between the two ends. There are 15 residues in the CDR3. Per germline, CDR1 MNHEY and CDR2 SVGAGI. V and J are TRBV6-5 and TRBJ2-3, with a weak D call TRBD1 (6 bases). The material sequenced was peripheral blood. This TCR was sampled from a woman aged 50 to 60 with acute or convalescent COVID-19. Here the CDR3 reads CASSSQGGGTDTQYF. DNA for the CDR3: TGTGCCAGCAGTTCACAAGGGGGTGGCACAGATACGCAGTATTTT.